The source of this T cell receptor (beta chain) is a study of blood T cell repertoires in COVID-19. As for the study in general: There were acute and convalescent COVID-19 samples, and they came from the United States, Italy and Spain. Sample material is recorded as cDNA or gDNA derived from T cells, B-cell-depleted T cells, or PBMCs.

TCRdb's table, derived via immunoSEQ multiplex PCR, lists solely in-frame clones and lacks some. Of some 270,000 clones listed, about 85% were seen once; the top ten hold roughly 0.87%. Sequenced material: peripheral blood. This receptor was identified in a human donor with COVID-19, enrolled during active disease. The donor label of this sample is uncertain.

The CDR3 sequence is CASRNRGQTGELFF. In nucleotides, the CDR3 is TGTGCCAGCAGAAACAGGGGGCAGACCGGGGAGCTGTTTTTT. The chain couples TRBV3-1 (or the pseudogene TRBV3-2) to TRBJ2-2; TRBD1 matches at 9 bases. The junction had 4 bases not matched to a gene; V was cut back by 6 bases and J by 5 bases. This CDR3 spans 14 amino acids. Germline CDR1 reads LGHDT; CDR2 reads YNNKEL (reference sequence).